This TCR beta chain stems from a study of T-cell reconstitution after alpha-beta-depleted transplantation in children. Unique molecular identifiers were used to barcode this TCRbeta library. In TCRdb, the PCR reads were re-called with MiXCR into one record per CDR3 protein. The repertoire has about 91,000 distinct CDR3 sequences, 8% to 9% of them found once; the top ten carry approximately 7%. V was pared by 6 bases and J by 6 bases, with 7 bases of the junction left unmatched. The CDR3 extends over 14 amino acids. This clonotype was found many times. This TCR came from a human donor who donated a stem cell graft to a child with congenital amegakaryocytic thrombocytopenia. The source material was PBMCs from the stem cell graft donor, sampled from the stem cell graft. This rearrangement joins TRBV12-3 or TRBV12-4 to TRBJ1-5, with 8 bases aligning to TRBD1. The CDR3 sequence: CASRTGGKGQPQHF. DNA for the CDR3: TGTGCCAGCAGAACAGGGGGGAAGGGTCAGCCCCAGCATTTT.